Listed below are T cell receptor beta chains from one sample, sequenced in a study of cytomegalovirus exposure and HLA in healthy donors. Assay: immunoSEQ multiplex PCR; the TCRdb copy retains only in-frame clones and omits some. The data hold under 200,000 clones, with more than 65% observed a single time. The sample consisted of PBMCs. Receptors were obtained from a male donor in good health and CMV-seronegative. Both conserved end residues are trimmed from each CDR3. A D gene is named only where the DNA matches it firmly.

v_call	d_call	j_call	cdr3_aa
TRBV2	NA	TRBJ2-2	ASSVTRSNTGELF
TRBV11-3	TRBD1	TRBJ2-2	ASSLTGTFGELF
TRBV28	NA	TRBJ1-5	ASSLGGSGAHQPQH
TRBV6-5	TRBD2	TRBJ2-7	ASIAGASSYEQY
TRBV7-9	NA	TRBJ1-5	SSSLDGGSQPQH
TRBV5-1	NA	TRBJ2-1	ASSLIPGTLSYNEQF
TRBV18	NA	TRBJ1-1	ASSPSERVTEAF
TRBV4-3	TRBD1	TRBJ1-4	ASSQAGTGNEKLF
TRBV18	TRBD1	TRBJ1-2	ASSLKQGALDYGYT
TRBV4-2	TRBD2	TRBJ2-7	ASSQASLAGGPYEQY
TRBV5-1	NA	TRBJ1-2	ASSPTILFVEYYGYT
TRBV5-6	TRBD1	TRBJ1-2	ASSPYVDRANYGYT
TRBV5-1	NA	TRBJ2-2	ASSPKSRAGQVGELF
TRBV10-3	NA	TRBJ1-2	ATNGGSSGLGYT
TRBV7-2	TRBD2	TRBJ2-5	ASSLSGTSGQETQY
TRBV2	TRBD2	TRBJ2-2	ASSSLAGDAGELF
TRBV19	TRBD1	TRBJ1-1	ASSRDRNTEAF
TRBV7-9	TRBD1	TRBJ1-2	ASSSPGQGVYGYT
TRBV28	TRBD1	TRBJ2-5	ASTPAGTAQETQY
TRBV10-3	TRBD1	TRBJ1-3	AISESATGSGNTIY
TRBV7-2	TRBD1	TRBJ1-1	ASSFRQGGRAEAF
TRBV9	TRBD1	TRBJ1-6	ASSDRDNSPLH
TRBV7-3	TRBD1	TRBJ1-1	ASSLIWDRNTEAF
TRBV10-2	NA	TRBJ1-5	ASSDRGNQPQH
TRBV5-1	TRBD1	TRBJ2-3	ASRTGRTDTQY
TRBV4-1	TRBD1	TRBJ2-7	ASTRKWGQGAEFTYEQY
TRBV7-6	NA	TRBJ2-1	ASSFRNEQF
TRBV7-2	TRBD2	TRBJ2-7	ATKRLAGGYDEQY
TRBV9	NA	TRBJ2-3	ASSVNPAGASTDTQY
TRBV5-6	TRBD2	TRBJ2-1	ASRQGLAGNEQF
TRBV5-1	TRBD2	TRBJ2-1	ASSPFTGGPNNEQF
TRBV5-1	NA	TRBJ2-5	ASSLYRQETQY
TRBV5-1	TRBD2	TRBJ2-2	ASGTSGYNTGELF
TRBV6-4	NA	TRBJ2-7	ASRELPESYEQY
TRBV6-1	NA	TRBJ1-5	ASRRTVDSNQPQH
TRBV29-1	NA	TRBJ2-7	SAQKAGGLRDMLYEQY
TRBV9	TRBD2	TRBJ2-7	ASSVGTSGIYNEQY
TRBV25-1	NA	TRBJ1-2	ASSRLNNYGYT
TRBV7-9	TRBD1	TRBJ2-3	SSSHGQGVTDTQY
TRBV5-4	TRBD1	TRBJ2-7	ASSSWTGSDEQY
TRBV19	TRBD1	TRBJ1-1	ASSPGTGNTEAF
TRBV5-1	NA	TRBJ2-5	ASSLRGVGSETQY
TRBV7-2	TRBD1	TRBJ2-3	ASSFRGQGASTQY
TRBV27	TRBD1	TRBJ2-1	ASSLSSGTAEQF
TRBV27	NA	TRBJ2-7	ASRSGWAYEQY
TRBV7-2	NA	TRBJ2-2	ASSSQTHVPAGVTGELF